This T cell receptor beta chain was captured by sequencing in a study of PD-L1 blockade in urothelial cancer (dated by TCRdb to 2016 to 2017). For the study in its entirety: Every patient began therapy at some point between 2013 and 2015 and was given atezolizumab 1,200 mg intravenously every 3 weeks. About 85% of the 29 patients were males with bladder-origin urothelial cancer, and 18 of 29 reported a prior smoking history. Patients had an ECOG performance status of 0 or 1 and had received between 0 and 3 prior chemotherapy regimens. Blood samples were analyzed 3 weeks after the start of treatment (second dose) and 6 weeks after the start of treatment. A median of around 150,000 T cells and 83,000 or so unique TCRs was obtained from blood samples, and a median clonality of 0.080 was observed. An exploratory multi-omic analysis was conducted of the somatic, immune and clinical correlates of response to PD-L1 blockade with atezolizumab in urothelial cancer. Pretreatment tumor samples, along with matched peripheral blood collected serially before and after atezolizumab treatment, underwent TCR sequencing. Durable clinical benefit meant progression-free survival longer than 6 months, and TCR features were also tested against progression-free and overall survival. In the same patients, whole exome sequencing and RNA sequencing of pretreatment tumors were performed in addition to TCR sequencing. Under ten patients reached durable clinical benefit, while 15 to 20 patients did not. Pretreatment blood TCR-seq was available for under 35 patients, at least one posttreatment blood collection was obtained for some 25 patients, and tumor TCR-seq was available for some 25 patients. Here is what the overall study found, with its caveats: Patients with durable benefit showed greater expansion of tumor-associated TCR clones in peripheral blood 3 weeks after starting treatment (n ≈ 21, p = 0.022). Improved progression-free and overall survival was associated with having pretreatment peripheral blood TCR clonality below the median. Because the sample size was small (n = 29) and many of the analyses were exploratory, the results are meant to be hypothesis-generating.

Synthetic TCR analog templates were spiked into each PCR to estimate absolute template abundance from read counts. TCRbeta CDR3 regions were amplified from genomic DNA with bias-controlled V and J gene primers using the immunoSEQ assay. Rearranged TCRbeta segments were sequenced at approximately 20X coverage. The paper's data handling went like this. Clustering was used to correct sequencing errors, and CDR3s were annotated against IMGT so that V, D and J genes could be assigned. Downstream analyses used only productive TCRbeta rearrangements, leaving out any out-of-frame or stop-codon sequences. To compute clonality, Shannon entropy was normalized by the log of the number of unique productive sequences and then subtracted from one. Fisher's exact test with Benjamini-Hochberg correction, using a cutoff of adjusted p below 0.01, was how clones that differed between time points or between blood and tumor were identified. TCRdb took this table from immuneACCESS and kept in-frame rearrangements with V and J called. Such tables lack part of the clones; where checked against another copy, unresolved V genes explain under half of the gap, and the rest is unexplained. V and J calls and clone size are copied from that table; D and trimming were computed from the DNA. Here the sample has about 50,000 clones; around 80% occur a single time. Of the sample, around 10% falls within the top ten clones.

The sample's time point label, decoded: peripheral blood 6 weeks after treatment start. A total of roughly 30 patients with locally advanced or metastatic urothelial carcinoma, treated at Memorial Sloan Kettering on a trial protocol, made up the cohort. Peripheral blood mononuclear cells were collected pretreatment and during treatment, at between 1 and 8 total time points per patient. The Qiagen DNeasy Blood extraction kit was used to purify genomic DNA from total PBMCs and tumor samples. PBMCs were collected pretreatment and during treatment, and were isolated and stored as previously described. With respect to this clone: Which antigen it targets is not known. There are no base qualities to consult, and no much larger clone falls within one base.

Trimming costs V 2 bases and J 1 base, and their ends lie 8 bases apart. Reading the germline V gene gives CDR1 SNHLY and CDR2 FYNNEI. There are 14 amino acids in the CDR3, from cysteine to phenylalanine inclusive. The sequence is cut down to CDR3 DNA, 42 bases in frame from base 1. This chain is built from TRBV2 and TRBJ1-1; the D gene assignment is ambiguous. Source: PBMCs, taken around atezolizumab (anti-PD-L1) treatment. The clonotype comes from a man in his 70s with urothelial cancer. The CDR3 has the sequence CASSEYGRNTEAFF. The DNA sequence reads TGTGCCAGCAGTGAATATGGCCGGAACACTGAAGCTTTCTTT.